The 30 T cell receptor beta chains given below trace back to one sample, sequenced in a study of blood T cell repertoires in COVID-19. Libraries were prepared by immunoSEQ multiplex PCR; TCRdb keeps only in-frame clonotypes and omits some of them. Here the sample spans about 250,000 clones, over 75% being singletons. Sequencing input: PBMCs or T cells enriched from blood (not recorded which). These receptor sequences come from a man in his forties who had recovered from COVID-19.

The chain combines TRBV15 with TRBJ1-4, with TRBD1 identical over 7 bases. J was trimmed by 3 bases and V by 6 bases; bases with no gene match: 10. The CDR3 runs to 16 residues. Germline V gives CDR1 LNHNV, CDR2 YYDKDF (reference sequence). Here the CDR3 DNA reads TGTGCCACCAGACCGGGACAGAGTGCCGCTAATGAAAAACTGTTTTTT. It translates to CATRPGQSAANEKLFF.

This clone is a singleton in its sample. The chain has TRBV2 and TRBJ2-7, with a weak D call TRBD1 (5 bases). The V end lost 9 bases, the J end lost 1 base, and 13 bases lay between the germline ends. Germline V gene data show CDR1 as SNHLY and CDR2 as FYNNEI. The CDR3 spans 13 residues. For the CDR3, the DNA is TGTGCCAGTCACAGGATTCCATCCTACGAGCAGTACTTC. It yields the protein CASHRIPSYEQYF.

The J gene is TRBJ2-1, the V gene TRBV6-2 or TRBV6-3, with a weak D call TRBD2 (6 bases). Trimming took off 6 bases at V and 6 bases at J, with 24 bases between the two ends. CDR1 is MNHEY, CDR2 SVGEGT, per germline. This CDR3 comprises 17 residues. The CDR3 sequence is CASSSFLSSGVANEQFF. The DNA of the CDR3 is TGTGCCAGCAGCAGTTTCCTCTCATCGGGAGTAGCCAATGAGCAGTTCTTC.

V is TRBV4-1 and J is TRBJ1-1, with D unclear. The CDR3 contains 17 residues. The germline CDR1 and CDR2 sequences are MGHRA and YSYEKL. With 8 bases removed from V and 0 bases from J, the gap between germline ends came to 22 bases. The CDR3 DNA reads TGCGCCAGCTCAATCTTTGGGCCATCCATCATGAACACTGAAGCTTTCTTT. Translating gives CASSIFGPSIMNTEAFF.

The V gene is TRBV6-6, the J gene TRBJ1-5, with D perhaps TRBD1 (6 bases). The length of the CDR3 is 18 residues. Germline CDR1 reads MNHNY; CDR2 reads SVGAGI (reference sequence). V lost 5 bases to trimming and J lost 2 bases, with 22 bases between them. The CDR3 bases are TGTGCCAGCAGTCCAAACACCAACAGGGAGCAGCGCAATCAGCCCCAGCATTTT. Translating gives CASSPNTNREQRNQPQHF.

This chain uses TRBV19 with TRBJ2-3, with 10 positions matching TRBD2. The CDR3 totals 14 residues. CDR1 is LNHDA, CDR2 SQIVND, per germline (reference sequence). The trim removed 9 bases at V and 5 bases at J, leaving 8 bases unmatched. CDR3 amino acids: CASNSGGRVDTQYF. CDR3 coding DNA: TGTGCCAGCAATAGCGGGGGGCGAGTAGATACGCAGTATTTT.

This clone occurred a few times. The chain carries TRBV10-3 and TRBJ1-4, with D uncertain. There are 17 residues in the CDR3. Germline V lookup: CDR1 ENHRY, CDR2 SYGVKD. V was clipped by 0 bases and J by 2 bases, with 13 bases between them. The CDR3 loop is CAISESERLPTNEKLFF. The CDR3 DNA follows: TGTGCCATCAGTGAGTCGGAGAGGCTTCCGACTAATGAAAAACTGTTTTTT.

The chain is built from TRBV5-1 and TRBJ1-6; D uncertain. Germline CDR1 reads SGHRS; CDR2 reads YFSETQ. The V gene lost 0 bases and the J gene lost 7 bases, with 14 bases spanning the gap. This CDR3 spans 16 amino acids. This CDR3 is CASSLAGNSANSPLHF. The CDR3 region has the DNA TGCGCCAGCAGCTTGGCCGGGAACAGCGCGAATTCACCCCTCCACTTT.

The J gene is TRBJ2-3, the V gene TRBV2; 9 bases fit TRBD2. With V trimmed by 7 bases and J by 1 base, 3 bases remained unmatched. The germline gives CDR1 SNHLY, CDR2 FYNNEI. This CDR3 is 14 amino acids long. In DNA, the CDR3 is TGTGCCAGCAAGGAGCGGGGGGGCACAGATACGCAGTATTTT. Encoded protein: CASKERGGTDTQYF.

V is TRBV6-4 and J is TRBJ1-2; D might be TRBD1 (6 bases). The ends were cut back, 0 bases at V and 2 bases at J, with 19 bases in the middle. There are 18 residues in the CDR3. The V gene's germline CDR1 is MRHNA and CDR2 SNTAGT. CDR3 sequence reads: CASSDSATGRWDNYGYTF. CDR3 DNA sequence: TGTGCCAGCAGTGACTCCGCGACAGGAAGGTGGGACAACTATGGCTACACCTTC.

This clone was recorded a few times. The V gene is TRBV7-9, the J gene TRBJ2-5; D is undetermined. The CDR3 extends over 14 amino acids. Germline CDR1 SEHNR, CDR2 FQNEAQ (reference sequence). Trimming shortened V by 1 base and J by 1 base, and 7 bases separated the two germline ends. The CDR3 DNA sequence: TGTGCCAGCAGCTTAGGGGCAGTCCAAGAGACCCAGTACTTC. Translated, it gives CASSLGAVQETQYF.

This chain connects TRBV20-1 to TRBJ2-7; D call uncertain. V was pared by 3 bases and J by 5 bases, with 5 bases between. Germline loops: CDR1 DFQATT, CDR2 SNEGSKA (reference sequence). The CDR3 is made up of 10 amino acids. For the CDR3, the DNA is TGCAGTGCTAGTGGTAACGAGCAGTACTTC. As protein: CSASGNEQYF.

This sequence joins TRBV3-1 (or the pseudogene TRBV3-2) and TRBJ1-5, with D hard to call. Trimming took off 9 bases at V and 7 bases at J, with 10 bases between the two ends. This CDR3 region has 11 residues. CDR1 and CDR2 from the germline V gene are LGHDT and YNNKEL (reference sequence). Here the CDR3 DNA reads TGTGCCAGAGAGGGAGGGCAGCCCCAGCATTTT. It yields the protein CAREGGQPQHF.

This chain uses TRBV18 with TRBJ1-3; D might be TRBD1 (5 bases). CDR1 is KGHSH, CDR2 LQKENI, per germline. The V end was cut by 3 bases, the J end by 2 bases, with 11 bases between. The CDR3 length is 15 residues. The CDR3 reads CASSPSGGPGNTIYF. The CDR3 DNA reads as TGTGCCAGCTCACCCTCGGGGGGTCCTGGAAACACCATATATTTT.

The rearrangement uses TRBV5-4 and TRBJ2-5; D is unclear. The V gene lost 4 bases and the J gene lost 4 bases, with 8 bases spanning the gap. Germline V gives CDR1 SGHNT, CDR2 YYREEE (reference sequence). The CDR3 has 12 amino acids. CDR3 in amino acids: CASSPNPETQYF. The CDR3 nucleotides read TGTGCCAGCAGCCCCAATCCAGAGACCCAGTACTTC.

The DNA for the CDR3 is TGTGCCAGCAGCTCCGGACCCGGGGACGAGCAGTACTTC. This translates into CASSSGPGDEQYF. The chain is built from TRBV5-4 and TRBJ2-7; D is possibly TRBD2 (5 bases). In germline, CDR1 is SGHNT, CDR2 YYREEE (reference sequence). This CDR3 is built from 13 residues. The germline V and J ends were trimmed by 3 bases and 5 bases, with 12 bases remaining between them. Supplemented by reference TRBV5-4 and TRBJ2-7, the full variable domain reads ETGVTQSPTHLIKTRGQQVTLRCSSQSGHNTVSWYQQALGQGPQFIFQYYREEENGRGNFPPRFSGLQFPNYSSELNVNALELDDSALYLCASSSGPGDEQYFGPGTRLTVT.

The CDR3 DNA sequence: TGTGCCAGCAGTGATGGAAGGACAGGGGCGATCTATGGCTACACCTTC. Translation: CASSDGRTGAIYGYTF. The genes are TRBV25-1 and TRBJ1-2, with 9 nucleotides matching TRBD1. The CDR3 has 16 residues. The V segment lost 3 bases and the J segment 4 bases; nucleotides outside the gene matches: 9. The germline gives CDR1 MGHDK, CDR2 SYGVNS.

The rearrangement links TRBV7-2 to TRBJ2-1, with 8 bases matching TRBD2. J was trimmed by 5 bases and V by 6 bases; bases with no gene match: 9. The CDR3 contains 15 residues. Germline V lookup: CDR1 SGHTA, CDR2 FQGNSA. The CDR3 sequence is CASSFSSGPNNEQFF. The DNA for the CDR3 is TGTGCCAGCAGTTTTTCTAGCGGGCCAAACAATGAGCAGTTCTTC. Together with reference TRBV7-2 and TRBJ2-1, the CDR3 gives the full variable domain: GAGVSQSPSNKVTEKGKDVELRCDPISGHTALYWYRQSLGQGLEFLIYFQGNSAPDKSGLPSDRFSAERTGGSVSTLTIQRTQQEDSAVYLCASSFSSGPNNEQFFGPGTRLTVL.

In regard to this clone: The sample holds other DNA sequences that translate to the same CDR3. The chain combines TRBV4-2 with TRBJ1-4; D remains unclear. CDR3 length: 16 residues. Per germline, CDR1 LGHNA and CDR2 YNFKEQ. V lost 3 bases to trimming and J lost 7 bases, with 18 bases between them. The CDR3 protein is CASSQEHRAGGEKLFF. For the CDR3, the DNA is TGTGCCAGCAGCCAGGAGCACAGAGCAGGAGGTGAAAAACTGTTTTTT.

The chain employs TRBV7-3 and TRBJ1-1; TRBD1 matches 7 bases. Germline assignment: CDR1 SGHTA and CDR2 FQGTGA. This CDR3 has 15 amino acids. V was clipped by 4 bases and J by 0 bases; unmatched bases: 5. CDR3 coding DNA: TGTGCCAGCAGCTACAGGGGTGGAATGAACACTGAAGCTTTCTTT. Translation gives CASSYRGGMNTEAFF.

CDR3 DNA sequence: TGTGCCAGCAGTTTATGGTACCTGGCGGGAGGGCCGAACATTCAGTACTTC. This encodes CASSLWYLAGGPNIQYF. The V call is TRBV28, the J call TRBJ2-4; TRBD2 matches at 9 bases. The junction had 10 bases not matched to a gene; V was cut back by 0 bases and J by 7 bases. This CDR3 is built from 17 residues. Germline V gene sequence: CDR1 MDHEN, CDR2 SYDVKM.

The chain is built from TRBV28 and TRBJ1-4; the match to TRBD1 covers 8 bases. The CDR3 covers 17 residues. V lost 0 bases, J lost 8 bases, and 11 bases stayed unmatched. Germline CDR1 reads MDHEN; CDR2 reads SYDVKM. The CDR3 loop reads CASSLWQGAGLGEKLFF. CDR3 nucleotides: TGTGCCAGCAGTTTATGGCAGGGGGCGGGTTTAGGAGAAAAACTGTTTTTT.

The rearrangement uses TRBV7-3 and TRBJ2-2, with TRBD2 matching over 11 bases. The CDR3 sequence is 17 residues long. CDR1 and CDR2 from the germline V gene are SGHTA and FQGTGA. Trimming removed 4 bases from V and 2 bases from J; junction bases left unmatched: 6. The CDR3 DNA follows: TGTGCCAGCAGCTCGAAGACTAGCGGGATTAACACCGGGGAGCTGTTTTTT. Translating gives CASSSKTSGINTGELFF.

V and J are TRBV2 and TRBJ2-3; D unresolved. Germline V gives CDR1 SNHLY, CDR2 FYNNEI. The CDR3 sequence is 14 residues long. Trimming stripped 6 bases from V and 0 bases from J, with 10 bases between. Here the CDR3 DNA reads TGTGCCAGCAGGCTGACTCTTAGCACAGATACGCAGTATTTT. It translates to CASRLTLSTDTQYF.

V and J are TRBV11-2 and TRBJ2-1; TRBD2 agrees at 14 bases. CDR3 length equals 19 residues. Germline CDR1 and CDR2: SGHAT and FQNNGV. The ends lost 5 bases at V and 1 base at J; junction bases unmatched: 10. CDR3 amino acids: CASSALWGTSGRSYNEQFF. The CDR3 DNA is TGTGCCAGCAGCGCCTTATGGGGGACTAGCGGGAGATCCTACAATGAGCAGTTCTTC.

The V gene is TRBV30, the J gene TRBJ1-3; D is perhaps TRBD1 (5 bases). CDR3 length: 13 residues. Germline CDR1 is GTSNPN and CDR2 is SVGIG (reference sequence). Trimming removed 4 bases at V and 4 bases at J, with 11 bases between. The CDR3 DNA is TGTGCCTGGATTATCGCAGGGGGAAACACCATATATTTT. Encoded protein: CAWIIAGGNTIYF. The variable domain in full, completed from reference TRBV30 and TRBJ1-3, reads SQTIHQWPATLVQPVGSPLSLECTVEGTSNPNLYWYRQAAGRGLQLLFYSVGIGQISSEVPQNLSASRPQDRQFILSSKKLLLSDSGFYLCAWIIAGGNTIYFGEGSWLTVV.

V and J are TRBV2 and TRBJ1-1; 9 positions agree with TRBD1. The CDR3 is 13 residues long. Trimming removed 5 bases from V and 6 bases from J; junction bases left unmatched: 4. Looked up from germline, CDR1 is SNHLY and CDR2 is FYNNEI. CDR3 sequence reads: CASSRDRESEAFF. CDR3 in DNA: TGTGCCAGCAGTCGGGACAGGGAATCTGAAGCTTTCTTT.

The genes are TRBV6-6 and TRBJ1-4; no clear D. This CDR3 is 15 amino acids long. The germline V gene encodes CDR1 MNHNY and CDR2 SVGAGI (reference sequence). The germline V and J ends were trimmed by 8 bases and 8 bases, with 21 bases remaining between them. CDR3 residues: CASGSRMGSREKLFF. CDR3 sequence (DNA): TGTGCCAGCGGATCTAGGATGGGTTCTCGGGAAAAACTGTTTTTT.

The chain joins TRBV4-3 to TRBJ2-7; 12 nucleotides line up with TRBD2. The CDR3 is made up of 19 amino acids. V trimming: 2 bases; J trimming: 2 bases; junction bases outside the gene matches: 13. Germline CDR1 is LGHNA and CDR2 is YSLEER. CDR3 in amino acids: CASSQQLAGGIGLTYEQYF. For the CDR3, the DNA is TGCGCCAGCAGCCAACAACTAGCGGGGGGAATCGGGCTAACCTACGAGCAGTACTTC.

CDR3 sequence reads: CASSEGAAEQYF. Written as DNA, the CDR3 is TGTGCCAGCAGTGAGGGGGCGGCCGAGCAGTACTTC. The chain recombines TRBV6-1 with TRBJ2-7, with D possibly TRBD1 on 6 matching bases. Looked up from germline, CDR1 is MNHNS and CDR2 is SASEGT. This CDR3 is 12 amino acids long. The V end was cut by 3 bases, the J end by 6 bases, with 9 bases between.